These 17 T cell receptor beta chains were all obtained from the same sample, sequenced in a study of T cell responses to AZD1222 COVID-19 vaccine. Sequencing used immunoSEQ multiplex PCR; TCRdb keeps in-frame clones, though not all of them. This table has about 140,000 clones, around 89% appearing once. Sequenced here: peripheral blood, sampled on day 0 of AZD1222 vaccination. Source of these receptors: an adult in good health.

CDR3 bases: TGTGCCAGCAGTGTAGCACGCACTCAGATAACGCAGTATTTT. This gives the protein CASSVARTQITQYF. J is TRBJ2-3 and V is TRBV2, with D uncertain. The CDR3 is made up of 14 amino acids. Trimming left V 4 bases short and J 9 bases short, with 17 bases between. CDR1 and CDR2 (germline): SNHLY, FYNNEI. The full variable domain, rest sourced from reference TRBV2 and TRBJ2-3, is EPEVTQTPSHQVTQMGQEVILRCVPISNHLYFYWYRQILGQKVEFLVSFYNNEISEKSEIFDDQFSVERPDGSNFTLKIRSTKLEDSAMYFCASSVARTQITQYFGPGTRLTVL.

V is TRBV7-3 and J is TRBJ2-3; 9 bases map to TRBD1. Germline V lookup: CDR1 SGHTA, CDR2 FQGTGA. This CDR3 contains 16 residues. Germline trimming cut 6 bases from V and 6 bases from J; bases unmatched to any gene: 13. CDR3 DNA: TGTGCCAGCAGGAAAGAACAGGGGGCTAGAGGGGATACGCAGTATTTT. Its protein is CASRKEQGARGDTQYF.

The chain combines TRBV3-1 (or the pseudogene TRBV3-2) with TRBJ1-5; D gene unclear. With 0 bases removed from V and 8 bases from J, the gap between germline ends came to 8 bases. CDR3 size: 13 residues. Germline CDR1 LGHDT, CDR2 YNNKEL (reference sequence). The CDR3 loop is CASSQERGEPQHF. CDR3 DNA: TGTGCCAGCAGCCAAGAGAGAGGTGAGCCCCAGCATTTT.

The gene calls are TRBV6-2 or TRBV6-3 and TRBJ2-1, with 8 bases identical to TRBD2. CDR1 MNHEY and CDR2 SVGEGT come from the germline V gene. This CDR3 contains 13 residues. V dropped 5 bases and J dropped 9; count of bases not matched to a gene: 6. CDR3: CASSLGLVSEQFF. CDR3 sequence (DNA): TGTGCCAGCAGTCTGGGACTAGTAAGTGAGCAGTTCTTC.

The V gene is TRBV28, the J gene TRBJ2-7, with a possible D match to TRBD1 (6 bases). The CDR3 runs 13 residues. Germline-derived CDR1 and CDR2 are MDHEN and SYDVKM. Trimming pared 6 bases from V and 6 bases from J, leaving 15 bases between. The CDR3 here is CASRGHATVEQYF. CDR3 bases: TGTGCCAGCAGGGGACACGCTACTGTCGAGCAGTACTTC.

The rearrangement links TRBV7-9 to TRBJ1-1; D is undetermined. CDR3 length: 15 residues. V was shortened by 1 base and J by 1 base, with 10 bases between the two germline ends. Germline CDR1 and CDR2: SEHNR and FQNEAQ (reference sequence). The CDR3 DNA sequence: TGTGCCAGCAGCTTAGGGACGGGTTCGAACACTGAAGCTTTCTTT. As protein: CASSLGTGSNTEAFF.

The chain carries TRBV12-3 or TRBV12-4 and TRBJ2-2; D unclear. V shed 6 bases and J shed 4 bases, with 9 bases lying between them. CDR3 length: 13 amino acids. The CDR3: CASRPTSTGELFF. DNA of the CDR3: TGTGCCAGCAGACCTACAAGCACCGGGGAGCTGTTTTTT.

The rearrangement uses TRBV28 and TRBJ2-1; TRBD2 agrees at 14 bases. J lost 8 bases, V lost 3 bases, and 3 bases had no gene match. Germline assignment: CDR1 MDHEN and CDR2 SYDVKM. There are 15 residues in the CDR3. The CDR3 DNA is TGTGCCAGCAGTTTCGGGACTAGCGGGAGCTATGAGCAGTTCTTC. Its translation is CASSFGTSGSYEQFF.

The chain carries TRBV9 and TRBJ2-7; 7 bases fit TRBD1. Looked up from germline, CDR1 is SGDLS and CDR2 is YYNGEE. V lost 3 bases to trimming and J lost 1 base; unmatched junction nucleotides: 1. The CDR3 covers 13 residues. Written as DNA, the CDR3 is TGTGCCAGCAGCGGACAGGGATCCTACGAGCAGTACTTC. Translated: CASSGQGSYEQYF.

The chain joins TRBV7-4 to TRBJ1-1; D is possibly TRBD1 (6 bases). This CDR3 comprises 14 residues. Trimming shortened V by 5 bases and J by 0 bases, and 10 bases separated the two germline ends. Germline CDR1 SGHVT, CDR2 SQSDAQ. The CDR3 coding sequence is TGTGCCAGCAGCATTACAGGGTTGAACACTGAAGCTTTCTTT. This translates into CASSITGLNTEAFF.

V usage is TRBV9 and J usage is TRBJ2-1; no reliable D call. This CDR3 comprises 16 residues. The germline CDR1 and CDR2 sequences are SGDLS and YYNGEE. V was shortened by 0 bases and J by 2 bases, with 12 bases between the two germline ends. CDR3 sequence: CASSVGSLGPYNEQFF. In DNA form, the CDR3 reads TGTGCCAGCAGCGTAGGTAGCCTCGGCCCCTACAATGAGCAGTTCTTC. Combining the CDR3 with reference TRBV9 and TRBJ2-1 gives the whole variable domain DSGVTQTPKHLITATGQRVTLRCSPRSGDLSVYWYQQSLDQGLQFLIQYYNGEERAKGNILERFSAQQFPDLHSELNLSSLELGDSALYFCASSVGSLGPYNEQFFGPGTRLTVL.

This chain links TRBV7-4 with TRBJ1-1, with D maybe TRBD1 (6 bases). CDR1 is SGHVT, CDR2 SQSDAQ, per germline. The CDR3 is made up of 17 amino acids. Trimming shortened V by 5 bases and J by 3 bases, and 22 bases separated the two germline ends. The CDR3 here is CASSKTGSNRADTEAFF. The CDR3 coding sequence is TGTGCCAGCAGCAAAACAGGTTCAAACAGGGCGGACACTGAAGCTTTCTTT. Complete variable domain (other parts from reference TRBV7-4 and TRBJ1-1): GAGVSQSPRYKVAKRGRDVALRCDSISGHVTLYWYRQTLGQGSEVLTYSQSDAQRDKSGRPSGRFSAERPERSVSTLKIQRTEQGDSAVYLCASSKTGSNRADTEAFFGQGTRLTVV.

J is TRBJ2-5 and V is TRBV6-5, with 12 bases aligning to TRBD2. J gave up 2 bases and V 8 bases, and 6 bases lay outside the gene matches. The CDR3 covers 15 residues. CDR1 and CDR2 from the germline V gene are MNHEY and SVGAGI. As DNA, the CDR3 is TGTGCCAGCCGCTACGGACTAGCGGGACAAGAGACCCAGTACTTC. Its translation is CASRYGLAGQETQYF.

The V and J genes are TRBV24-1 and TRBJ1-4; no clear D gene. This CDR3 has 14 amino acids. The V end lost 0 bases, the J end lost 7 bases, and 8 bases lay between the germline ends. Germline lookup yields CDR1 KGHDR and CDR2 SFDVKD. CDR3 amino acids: CATSDLAATEKLFF. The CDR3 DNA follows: TGTGCCACCAGTGATTTGGCGGCAACTGAAAAACTGTTTTTT.

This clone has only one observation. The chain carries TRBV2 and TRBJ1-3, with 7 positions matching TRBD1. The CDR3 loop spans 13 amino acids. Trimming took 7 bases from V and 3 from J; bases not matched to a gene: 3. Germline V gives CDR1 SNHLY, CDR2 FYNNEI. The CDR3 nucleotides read TGTGCCAGCACTGGGACAGTTGGAAACACCATATATTTT. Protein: CASTGTVGNTIYF.

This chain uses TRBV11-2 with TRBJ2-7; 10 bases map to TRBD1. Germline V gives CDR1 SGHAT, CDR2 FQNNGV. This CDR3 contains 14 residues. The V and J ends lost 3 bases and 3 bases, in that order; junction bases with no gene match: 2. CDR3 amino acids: CASSFGTGVYEQYF. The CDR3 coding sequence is TGTGCCAGCAGCTTTGGGACAGGGGTCTACGAGCAGTACTTC.

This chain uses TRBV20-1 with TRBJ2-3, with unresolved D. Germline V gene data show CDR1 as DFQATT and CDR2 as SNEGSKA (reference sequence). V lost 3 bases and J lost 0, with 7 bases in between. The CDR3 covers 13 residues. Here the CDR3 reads CSASLRSTDTQYF. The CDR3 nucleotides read TGCAGTGCTAGTTTGCGGAGCACAGATACGCAGTATTTT.